Each of the 8 T cell receptor beta chains below was sequenced from the same sample in a study of CD8 T cells in ankylosing spondylitis. TCRdb re-called the 5' RACE reads through MiXCR, storing one row per CDR3 protein. The sample lists approximately 30,000 distinct CDR3 sequences; approximately 8% were seen once. Sequencing was carried out using blood. These receptors were taken from a male donor with ankylosing spondylitis or in good health (not recorded which).

This clonotype occurred many times. This rearrangement joins TRBV28 to TRBJ2-2; D not certain. The CDR3 has 13 residues. Germline V gene data show CDR1 as MDHEN and CDR2 as SYDVKM. Trimming cost V 5 bases and J 6 bases, with 10 bases left between them. CDR3 DNA: TGTGCCAGCAGTCGGACCCGGGCCGGGGAGCTGTTTTTT. It encodes CASSRTRAGELFF.

This clonotype was recorded at least ten times. The chain combines TRBV28 with TRBJ2-7, with no clear D. Trimming took 5 bases from V and 1 from J, leaving 6 bases between them. Germline V gene lookup returns CDR1 MDHEN and CDR2 SYDVKM. CDR3 length: 12 amino acids. The DNA for the CDR3 is TGTGCCAGCAGTCAAGATTCCTACGAGCAGTACGTC. It encodes CASSQDSYEQYV.

The chain recombines TRBV29-1 with TRBJ2-3; TRBD2 matches 7 bases. CDR1 and CDR2 from the germline V gene are SQVTM and ANQGSEA. This CDR3 spans 13 amino acids. The J segment lost 2 bases and the V segment lost 6 bases, leaving 5 bases of the junction unmatched. CDR3 sequence reads: CSVSSGITDTQYF. Written as DNA, the CDR3 is TGCAGCGTATCTAGCGGAATCACAGATACGCAGTATTTT.

The CDR3 DNA sequence: TGTGCCAGCAGCCAAACAGGAAAGGATGAAGCTTTCTTT. This encodes CASSQTGKDEAFF. V usage is TRBV28 and J usage is TRBJ1-1; D is perhaps TRBD1 (5 bases). The V end lost 6 bases, the J end lost 7 bases, and 15 bases lay between the germline ends. The CDR3 totals 13 residues. Germline CDR1 and CDR2: MDHEN and SYDVKM.

This clonotype was observed a few times. The CDR3 sequence: CSVEDPGAVNTEAFF. CDR3 sequence (DNA): TGCAGCGTTGAAGATCCCGGGGCGGTGAACACTGAAGCTTTCTTT. This chain links TRBV29-1 with TRBJ1-1; possible D gene TRBD1, 5 bases. Trimming stripped 0 bases from V and 0 bases from J, with 11 bases between. Germline V gene sequence: CDR1 SQVTM, CDR2 ANQGSEA. The CDR3 is 15 residues long.

This clonotype has just a few counts. The J gene is TRBJ2-5, the V gene TRBV6-5; 7 nucleotides agree with TRBD1. The CDR3 loop spans 13 amino acids. Germline V gives CDR1 MNHEY, CDR2 SVGAGI. The J segment lost 5 bases and the V segment lost 8 bases, leaving 8 bases of the junction unmatched. For the CDR3, the DNA is TGTGCCAGCGGGACGGCAGGGGGTGAGACCCAGTACTTC. This gives the protein CASGTAGGETQYF.

V usage is TRBV24-1 and J usage is TRBJ2-3; 11 bases are shared with TRBD2. The CDR3 has 16 residues. V gave up 4 bases and J gave up 6 bases; unmatched junction bases: 8. Germline CDR1 and CDR2: KGHDR and SFDVKD. CDR3 region: CATSDLTSGDMDTQYF. CDR3 coding DNA: TGTGCCACCAGTGACCTGACTAGCGGGGATATGGATACGCAGTATTTT.

The chain joins TRBV6-1 to TRBJ1-2; 7 positions agree with TRBD1. Germline V gives CDR1 MNHNS, CDR2 SASEGT. This CDR3 comprises 14 residues. Unmatched junction bases numbered 7, after V lost 3 bases and J lost 6 bases. The CDR3 sequence is CASSELGQLNGYTF. CDR3 coding DNA: TGTGCCAGCAGTGAGCTGGGACAGTTAAATGGCTACACCTTC.